This TCR beta chain was identified in a study of identifying expanded T cells in peripheral blood. Broader study findings: Over around two and four weeks, about 17 and 20 clones changed, versus approximately 1.1 between replicates. Across healthy donors, higher total template counts meant significantly greater two-week count variance.

TCRdb's table, derived via immunoSEQ multiplex PCR, lists solely in-frame clones and lacks some. The sample consists of around 100,000 clones, 80% to 90% of them appearing once. Collection occurred without any documented infections or immune events in donors. Concerning this clone: As yet, its antigen is unknown.

The sequenced sample was blood. This sequence was found in a person aged 18 to 70 in good health.

CDR3 sequence reads: CASSLEGRDLDEQYF. CDR3 in DNA: TGTGCCAGCAGCTTAGAGGGGAGAGACTTGGACGAGCAGTACTTC. The chain has TRBV7-2 and TRBJ2-7; TRBD1 or TRBD2 may be the D gene (5 bases each). Germline-derived CDR1 and CDR2 are SGHTA and FQGNSA. The CDR3 is 15 residues long. V was clipped by 1 base and J by 5 bases, with 15 bases between them.